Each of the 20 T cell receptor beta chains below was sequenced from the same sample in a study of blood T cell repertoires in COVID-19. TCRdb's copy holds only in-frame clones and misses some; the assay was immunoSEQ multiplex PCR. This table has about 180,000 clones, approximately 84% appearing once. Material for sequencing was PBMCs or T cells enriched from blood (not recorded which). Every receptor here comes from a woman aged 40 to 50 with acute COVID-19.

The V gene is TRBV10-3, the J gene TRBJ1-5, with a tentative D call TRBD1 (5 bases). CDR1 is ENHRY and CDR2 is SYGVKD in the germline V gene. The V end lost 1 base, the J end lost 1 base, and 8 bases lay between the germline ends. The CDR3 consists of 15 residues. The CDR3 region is CAISEFGGSNQPQHF. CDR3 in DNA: TGTGCCATCAGTGAGTTCGGGGGGAGCAATCAGCCCCAGCATTTT.

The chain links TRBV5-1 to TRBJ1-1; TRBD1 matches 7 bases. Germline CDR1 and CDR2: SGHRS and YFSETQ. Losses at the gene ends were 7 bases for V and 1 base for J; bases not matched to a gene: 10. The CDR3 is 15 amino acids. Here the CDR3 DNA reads TGCGCCAGCTCCAGGGGGGACAGAGCGAACACTGAAGCTTTCTTT. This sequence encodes CASSRGDRANTEAFF.

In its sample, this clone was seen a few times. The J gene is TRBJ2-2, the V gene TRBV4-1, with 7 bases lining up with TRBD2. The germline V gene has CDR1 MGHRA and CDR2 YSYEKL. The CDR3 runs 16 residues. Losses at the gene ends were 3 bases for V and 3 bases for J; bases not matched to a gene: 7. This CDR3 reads CASSQNPREYTGELFF. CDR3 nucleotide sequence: TGCGCCAGCAGCCAGAACCCGCGGGAGTACACCGGGGAGCTGTTTTTT.

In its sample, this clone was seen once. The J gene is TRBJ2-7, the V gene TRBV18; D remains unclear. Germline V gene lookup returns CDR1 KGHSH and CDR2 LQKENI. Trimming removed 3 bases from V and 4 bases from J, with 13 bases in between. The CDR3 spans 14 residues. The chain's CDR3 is CASSPIIGEYEQYF. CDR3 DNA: TGTGCCAGCTCACCGATAATAGGAGAGTACGAGCAGTACTTC.

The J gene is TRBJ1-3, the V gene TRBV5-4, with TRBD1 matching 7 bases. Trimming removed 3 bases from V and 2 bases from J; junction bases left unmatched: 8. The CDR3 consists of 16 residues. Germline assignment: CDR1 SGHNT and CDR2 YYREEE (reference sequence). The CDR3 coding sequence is TGTGCCAGCAGCTACGCAGGGGGAGCAACTGGAAACACCATATATTTT. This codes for CASSYAGGATGNTIYF.

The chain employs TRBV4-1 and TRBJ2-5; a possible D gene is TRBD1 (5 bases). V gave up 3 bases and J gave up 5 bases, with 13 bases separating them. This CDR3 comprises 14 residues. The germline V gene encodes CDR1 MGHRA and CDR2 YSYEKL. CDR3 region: CASSHSGSAETQYF. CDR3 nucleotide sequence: TGCGCCAGCAGCCACTCAGGGTCGGCGGAGACCCAGTACTTC.

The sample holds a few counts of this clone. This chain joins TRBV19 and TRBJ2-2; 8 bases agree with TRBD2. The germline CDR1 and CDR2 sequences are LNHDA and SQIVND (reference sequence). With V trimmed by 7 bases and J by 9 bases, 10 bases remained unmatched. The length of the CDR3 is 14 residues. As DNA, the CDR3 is TGTGCCAGTATCAACCCGGGAGGGCGGCGGGAGCTGTTTTTT. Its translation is CASINPGGRRELFF. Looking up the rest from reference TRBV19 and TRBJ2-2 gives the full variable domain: DGGITQSPKYLFRKEGQNVTLSCEQNLNHDAMYWYRQDPGQGLRLIYYSQIVNDFQKGDIAEGYSVSREKKESFPLTVTSAQKNPTAFYLCASINPGGRRELFFGEGSRLTVL.

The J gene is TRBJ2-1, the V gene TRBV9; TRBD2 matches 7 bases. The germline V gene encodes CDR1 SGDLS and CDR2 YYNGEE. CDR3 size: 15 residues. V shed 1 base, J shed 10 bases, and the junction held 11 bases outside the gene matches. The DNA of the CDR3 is TGTGCCAGCAGCGTAACGGGAGGCGGACTCGGGGAGCAGTTCTTC. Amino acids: CASSVTGGGLGEQFF. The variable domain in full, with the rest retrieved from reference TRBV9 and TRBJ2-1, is DSGVTQTPKHLITATGQRVTLRCSPRSGDLSVYWYQQSLDQGLQFLIQYYNGEERAKGNILERFSAQQFPDLHSELNLSSLELGDSALYFCASSVTGGGLGEQFFGPGTRLTVL.

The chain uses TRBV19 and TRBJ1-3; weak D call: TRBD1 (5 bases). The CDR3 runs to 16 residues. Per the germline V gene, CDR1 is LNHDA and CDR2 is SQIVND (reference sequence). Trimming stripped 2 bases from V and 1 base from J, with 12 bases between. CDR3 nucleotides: TGTGCCAGTAGTATAACGCAGGGACTATCTGGAAACACCATATATTTT. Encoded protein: CASSITQGLSGNTIYF.

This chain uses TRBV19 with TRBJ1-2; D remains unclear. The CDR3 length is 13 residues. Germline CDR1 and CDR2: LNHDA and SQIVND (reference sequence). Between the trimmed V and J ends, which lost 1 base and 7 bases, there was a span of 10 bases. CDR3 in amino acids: CASSIGGRSGYTF. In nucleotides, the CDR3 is TGTGCCAGTAGTATAGGAGGGCGGAGTGGCTACACCTTC.

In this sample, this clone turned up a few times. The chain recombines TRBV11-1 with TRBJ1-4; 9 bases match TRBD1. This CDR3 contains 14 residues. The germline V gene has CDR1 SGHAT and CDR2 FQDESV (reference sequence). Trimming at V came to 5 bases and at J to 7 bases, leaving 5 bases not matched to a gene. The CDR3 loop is CASSEGTGREKLFF. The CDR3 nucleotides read TGTGCCAGCAGCGAGGGGACAGGGCGTGAAAAACTGTTTTTT.

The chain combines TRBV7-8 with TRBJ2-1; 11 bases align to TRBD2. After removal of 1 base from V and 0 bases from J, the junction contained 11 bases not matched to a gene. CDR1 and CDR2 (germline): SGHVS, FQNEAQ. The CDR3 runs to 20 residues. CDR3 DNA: TGTGCCAGCAGCTTAGAGACCGGGACTAGCGGAGACCGCTCCTACAATGAGCAGTTCTTC. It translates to CASSLETGTSGDRSYNEQFF.

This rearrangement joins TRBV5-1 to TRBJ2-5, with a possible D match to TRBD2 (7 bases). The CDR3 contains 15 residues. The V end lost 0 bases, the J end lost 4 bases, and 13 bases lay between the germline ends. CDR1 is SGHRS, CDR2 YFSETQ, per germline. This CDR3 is CASSLGRGGVETQYF. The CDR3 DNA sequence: TGCGCCAGCAGCTTGGGCAGGGGAGGGGTAGAGACCCAGTACTTC.

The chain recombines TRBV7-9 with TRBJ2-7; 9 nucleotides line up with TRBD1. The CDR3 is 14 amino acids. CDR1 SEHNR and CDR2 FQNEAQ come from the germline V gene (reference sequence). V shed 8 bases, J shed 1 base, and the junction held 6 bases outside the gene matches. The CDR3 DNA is TGTGCCAGCTCCTCCGGGACAGGGTCCTACGAGCAGTACTTC. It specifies CASSSGTGSYEQYF.

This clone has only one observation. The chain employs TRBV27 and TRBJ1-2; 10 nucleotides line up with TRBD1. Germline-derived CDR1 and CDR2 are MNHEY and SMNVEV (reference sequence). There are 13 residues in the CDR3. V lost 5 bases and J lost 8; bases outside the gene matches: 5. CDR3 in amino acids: CASSRDRGRGYTF. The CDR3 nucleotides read TGTGCCAGCAGTCGCGACAGGGGGCGAGGCTACACCTTC.

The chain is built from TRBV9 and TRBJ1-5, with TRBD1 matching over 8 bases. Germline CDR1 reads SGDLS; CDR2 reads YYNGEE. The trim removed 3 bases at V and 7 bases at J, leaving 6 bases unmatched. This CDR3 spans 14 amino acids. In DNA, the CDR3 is TGTGCCAGCAGCGCGACAGGGGTCCACCAGCCCCAGCATTTT. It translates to CASSATGVHQPQHF.

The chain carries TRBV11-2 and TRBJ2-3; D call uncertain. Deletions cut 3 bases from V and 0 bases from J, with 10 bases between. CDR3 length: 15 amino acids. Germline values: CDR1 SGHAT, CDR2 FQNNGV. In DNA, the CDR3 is TGTGCCAGCAGCTTGGTAGCCTATAGCACAGATACGCAGTATTTT. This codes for CASSLVAYSTDTQYF.

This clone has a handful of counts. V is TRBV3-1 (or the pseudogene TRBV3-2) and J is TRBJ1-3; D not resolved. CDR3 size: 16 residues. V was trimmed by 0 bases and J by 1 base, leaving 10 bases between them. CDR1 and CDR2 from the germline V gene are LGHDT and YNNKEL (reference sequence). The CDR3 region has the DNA TGTGCCAGCAGCCAAGATTTGGGAGGGTCTGGAAACACCATATATTTT. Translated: CASSQDLGGSGNTIYF.

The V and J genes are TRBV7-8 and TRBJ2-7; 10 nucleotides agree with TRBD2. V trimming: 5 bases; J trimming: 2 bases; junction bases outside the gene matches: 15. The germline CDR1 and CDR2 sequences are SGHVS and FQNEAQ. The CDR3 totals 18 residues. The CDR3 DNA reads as TGTGCCAGCAGCGGGGGGCTAGCGGGAGATTTGACCCCCTACGAGCAGTACGTC. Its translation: CASSGGLAGDLTPYEQYV.

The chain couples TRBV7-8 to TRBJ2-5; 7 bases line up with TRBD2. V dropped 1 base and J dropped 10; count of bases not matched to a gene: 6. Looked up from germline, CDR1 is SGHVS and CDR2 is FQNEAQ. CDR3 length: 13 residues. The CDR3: CASSLVQRDLQYF. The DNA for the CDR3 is TGTGCCAGCAGCTTAGTACAGCGGGACCTCCAGTACTTC.